This T cell receptor beta chain is drawn from a study of T cells in Graves' hyperthyroidism and ophthalmopathy (dated by TCRdb to the late 2010s). The study in broad terms: Peripheral blood was collected at initial diagnosis, before any treatment. Following sampling, methimazole starting at 30 mg daily was given to hyperthyroidism patients, and high-dose intravenous methylprednisolone was given to ophthalmopathy patients. The paper reports TCR Vbeta CDR3 sequencing of more than 120 peripheral blood samples: around 45 ophthalmopathy, around 80 hyperthyroidism and 17 progressor patients. Prospective prediction of ophthalmopathy was tested in an independent validation cohort of 18 to 20 hyperthyroidism patients and 15 to 17 patients who later progressed to ophthalmopathy. The 90 to 100 discovery patients were randomly split 7:3 into training and test sets. A discovery cohort of fewer than 110 patients, 43 with Graves' ophthalmopathy and approximately 60 with stable Graves' hyperthyroidism, was used to find distinguishing TCR V-J signatures. Thyroid tissue and blood T-cell repertoires from six Graves' hyperthyroidism patients were also compared in the study.

At least ten counts were recorded for this clonotype. Its antigen target is currently unknown. No qualities accompany the bases; no much larger clone lies one base away. V is trimmed back by 0 bases and J by 3 bases, and the junction contains 9 bases that no gene match accounts for. CDR1 and CDR2, looked up from the germline V gene, are SGHRS and YFSETQ. The CDR3 measures 17 amino acids from cysteine to phenylalanine. Here the CDR3 DNA is all that survives: 51 bases in frame from base 1. Ophthalmopathy patients had moderately to severely active disease, Clinical Activity Score of at least 3, NOSPECS grade of at least 4, and duration under 3 months. Patients with uncontrolled infections, other autoimmune diseases, pregnancy or lactation were excluded. Diagnoses relied on clinical symptoms, serum thyroxine and TRAb, thyroid ultrasound and orbital computed tomography. PBMCs were separated from approximately 9.9 ml of fresh peripheral blood using Ficoll-Paque density gradient centrifugation. Trizol reagent was used to extract total RNA, and RNA quality was then checked on an Agilent 2100 Bioanalyzer.

The TCR beta CDR3 regions were amplified from RNA transcripts. The TCR CDR3 was subjected to a first round of RT-PCR using the HTBI primer set and the Qiagen OneStep RT-PCR kit. The libraries were constructed in a second round of multiplex PCR and then size-selected and purified. The libraries were sequenced on an Illumina HiSeq2000 using paired-end 100 bp reads. Under the source paper's analysis protocol: SOAPnuke was used to process the raw data, with reads discarded if the reads contained adapters or uncalled bases, had a mean Phred below 15, or lacked an exact constant-primer or identifier match. High-quality paired reads were merged with COPE v1.2.5, and unique nucleotide sequences were defined as clonotypes. MiTCR v1.1 was used to align clonotypes to the IMGT TRBV, TRBD and TRBJ reference segments. The analysis included only V-J combinations with a frequency above 0.0001, which together covered 99% to 99.2% of the repertoires. A TCS score was defined as the ratio of F50 (clonal expansion) to E x V (chaos), with BLOSUM62-based TCRdist applied between CDR3 peptides within each V-J. Welch's t-statistics and random forest reduced fewer than 600 V-J features to 10 to 15, which were used in a naive Bayes classifier (R e1071). TCRdb reworked the public reads: Q25 trimming with fastp, MiXCR clone assembly, productive beta chains retained. A single entry per CDR3 protein holds the most common genes and DNA from its merged rows. TCRdb, not the original authors, processed these V and J calls. The sample table shows fewer than 650,000 distinct CDR3 sequences, and 14% are seen once. In total, the top ten clones hold approximately 6.4% of the sample.

General conclusions and limits of the study: In validation, the model predicted progression to ophthalmopathy with over 65% sensitivity and over 72% specificity, a median of 6.5 months before onset. Ophthalmopathy was separated from stable hyperthyroidism by a 13 V-J signature model, with roughly 88% sensitivity and 81% to 82% specificity obtained in cross-validation and 80%/75% obtained in testing. Sample size was not statistically predetermined, and blinding of investigators to group allocation was not performed. Most expanded thyroid clonotypes (frequency above 0.001) were also found in blood, which suggests that blood repertoires may mirror thyroid immune responses.

This sequence originates from a woman aged 18 to 35 with Graves' ophthalmopathy. The rearrangement combines TRBV5-1 with TRBJ1-5, and TRBD1 matches 7 of the central bases. Sequencing was performed on blood. CDR3 protein: CASSLGGTGAFNQPQHF. The sequenced DNA is TGCGCCAGCAGCTTGGGTGGAACAGGGGCCTTCAATCAGCCCCAGCATTTT.